This entry is about one T cell receptor (beta chain). As yet, its antigen is unknown. TCRdb derives one entry per CDR3 protein from the 5' RACE reads, leaving out DNA. The sample table includes fewer than 400,000 distinct CDR3 sequences. The sample belongs to a study of monozygotic twins with inflammatory bowel disease. General study findings and limits: For repertoire similarity, concordant twins did not differ from discordant twins, possibly because power was limited.

The CDR3 length is 14 residues. Germline CDR1 is MDHEN and CDR2 is SYDVKM. The chain uses TRBV28 and TRBJ2-7; TCRdb selects TRBD1, and the lack of DNA leaves this call unchecked. The material sequenced was blood. This TCR was sampled from a human donor with ulcerative colitis or Crohn's disease, or a healthy co-twin of an affected twin (not recorded which). CDR3 in amino acids: CASTPGTAYYEQYF.